This T cell receptor (beta chain) was captured in a study of shared clonotypes between healthy human individuals (dated by TCRdb to the early 2020s). About the study as a whole: Two women and a few men aged 18 to 49 years were included in the cohort. For each donor, three plates each were used for CD4 naive and CD4 memory, two plates were used for CD8 naive, and one plate was used for CD8 memory. To estimate repertoire size and how much clonotype sharing occurs between individuals, the study deeply sequenced the blood TCR repertoires of a handful of healthy adults. To increase sequencing depth and limit assay-specific biases, TCR repertoire library preparation and sequencing were carried out by different laboratories using diverse techniques. Per donor, leukapheresis produced somewhere between about 0.8 and 9 billion PBMCs. Results the study describes overall, beyond this receptor: Across a handful of donors, about 5% of naive CD4, 3% to 3.5% of naive CD8, roughly 2.3% of memory CD4, and approximately 0.4% of memory CD8 clonotypes were shared. Rarefaction of sorted-subset datasets indicated incomplete sequencing despite the large sequencing depth. Only blood was sampled, and tissue TCR repertoires likely differ from those in blood. Based on pairwise subsampling, the degree of clonotype sharing among donors was expected to be affected by sequencing depth. Naive subsets generally had larger estimated clonotype richness than memory subsets did. Because the study included a small number of donors, the genetic and exposure-history diversity represented was limited. Clonotypes shared by all four sorted-subset donors showed higher generation probabilities than non-shared clonotypes.

CD8 naive samples consisted of CD45RO-negative cells that were positively selected for CCR7, yielding a CD45RA+CCR7+ population without TemRA cells. The donors were healthy, HIV-negative adults who had no recently reported acute infections or vaccinations. Only Caucasian adults living in Nashville, Tennessee, USA were represented among the donors. Blood was collected by leukapheresis, and PBMCs were isolated by Ficoll-Histopaque density gradient centrifugation and then cryopreserved in liquid nitrogen vapor phase. Analytical flow cytometry was used to check the purity and quantity of every magnetically sorted T cell population. Genomic DNA was isolated from every sorted fraction and measured by UV absorbance on a Nanodrop 2000c. V and J lose 8 bases and 0 bases, and a span of 11 bases separates them. Based on the germline V gene, the CDR1 and CDR2 sequences are SGHRS and YFSETQ. Including the terminal cysteine and phenylalanine, the CDR3 comprises 13 residues. The read is trimmed to its CDR3 DNA, 39 bases read in frame from base 1.

Using the deep immunoSEQ assay, multiplex PCR amplified TCR CDR3 regions from genomic DNA. Extracted genomic DNA from each cell subset was spread evenly across all wells of several immunoSEQ 96-well plates, with each plate serving as a replicate. For sorted subsets, about 0.2 ug genomic DNA, equal to about 30,000 T cell genomes, was loaded into each replicate PCR. Purified libraries were quantified with a Qubit 3.0 fluorometer, sized on a Bioanalyzer 2100, and re-quantified with the KAPA Library Quantification kit. Every immunoSEQ 96-well plate was sequenced on a separate single-read 150-cycle Illumina NextSeq 550 flow cell. The original methods were these. Because the immunoSEQ output held only junctional sequences and lacked quality scores, the filtering could not match the filtering applied to full-length reads. Sequences were annotated with PyIR, a Python wrapper for IgBLAST v1.9, using IMGT germline references to assign V/J genes and CDR3. Any read was removed if the V/J assignment was weak (E-value above 1e-6), the CDR3 was missing, or the read contained stop codons, out-of-frame junctions, or ambiguous translated residues. V3J clonotypes were defined as sequences sharing the same inferred V gene, J gene, and CDR3 amino acid sequence. To compute the percentage overlap between repertoires, the number of shared unique clonotypes was divided by the size of the smaller repertoire. Three approaches were used to assess repertoire richness: RTK rarefaction, the Chao1 estimator, and Recon v2.1 estimates of unobserved clonotypes. For all TCRbeta clonotypes obtained by the gDNA method from four donors, generation probabilities were computed with OLGA. The immuneACCESS repertoire file appears here via TCRdb, limited to in-frame rearrangements. These files lack a portion of the clones; in checked studies, under half of the deficit traces to unresolved V genes, and the cause of the others is not known. The V and J calls and clone size are taken from that table; D and trimming were inferred from the DNA. The sample has under 2,000,000 clones on record, about 95% of them singletons. Less than 1.5% of the sample comes from the top ten.

Points on this clone: What this receptor recognizes is not known. No quality values exist for individual bases; no much larger clone is one base distant.

Sample: naive CD8+ T cells sorted from blood. In light of the paper, this sample's cell subset or site label describes: CD45RA+CCR7+. The clonotype comes from a man aged 18 to 29 in good health. The rearrangement joined TRBV5-1 to TRBJ1-2, with the D gene too uncertain to name. CDR3 sequence: CASGRSANYGYTF. The nucleotides are TGCGCCAGTGGCCGTAGCGCTAACTATGGCTACACCTTC.